One sample yielded the 30 T cell receptor beta chains listed below, sequenced in a study of blood T cell repertoires in COVID-19. The assay was immunoSEQ multiplex PCR, and TCRdb's table has in-frame clones only and misses some. The table includes approximately 360,000 clones, roughly 90% detected once. The sample taken for sequencing was peripheral blood. The receptors were gathered from a man in his late teens or twenties with active or convalescent COVID-19.

The chain employs TRBV24-1 and TRBJ2-2; tentative D call: TRBD2 (7 bases). Trimming removed 4 bases from V and 10 bases from J, with 12 bases in between. Looked up from germline, CDR1 is KGHDR and CDR2 is SFDVKD. There are 13 residues in the CDR3. Written as DNA, the CDR3 is TGTGCCACCAGTGAGGGGGGGGCTGAGGAGCTGTTTTTT. Translated: CATSEGGAEELFF.

This chain uses TRBV7-2 with TRBJ1-2; 12 bases line up with TRBD1. Germline V gene data show CDR1 as SGHTA and CDR2 as FQGNSA. The ends lost 2 bases at V and 8 bases at J; junction bases unmatched: 6. The CDR3 is made up of 15 amino acids. This CDR3 reads CASSLKGTGGRGYTF. In DNA form, the CDR3 reads TGTGCCAGCAGCTTAAAAGGGACAGGGGGCCGGGGCTACACCTTC.

This sequence joins TRBV5-6 and TRBJ2-7, with 8 bases fitting TRBD2. The V gene's germline CDR1 is SGHDT and CDR2 YYEEEE. The CDR3 is 16 amino acids. V lost 4 bases and J lost 0; bases outside the gene matches: 9. CDR3 bases: TGTGCCAGCAGCGGAGGACTAGCCCCCCTCTCCTACGAGCAGTACTTC. Translating it yields CASSGGLAPLSYEQYF.

The V and J genes are TRBV11-2 and TRBJ1-2, with D uncertain. With 2 bases removed from V and 5 bases from J, the gap between germline ends came to 15 bases. The V gene's germline CDR1 is SGHAT and CDR2 FQNNGV. This CDR3 region has 15 residues. The chain's CDR3 is CASSLLPAARYGYTF. The DNA for the CDR3 is TGTGCCAGCAGCTTATTGCCAGCTGCTAGGTATGGCTACACCTTC. Together with reference TRBV11-2 and TRBJ1-2, the CDR3 gives the full variable domain: EAGVAQSPRYKIIEKRQSVAFWCNPISGHATLYWYQQILGQGPKLLIQFQNNGVVDDSQLPKDRFSAERLKGVDSTLKIQPAKLEDSAVYLCASSLLPAARYGYTFGSGTRLTVV.

The rearrangement links TRBV24-1 to TRBJ2-1, with 12 bases that match TRBD2. This CDR3 comprises 17 residues. Germline-derived CDR1 and CDR2 are KGHDR and SFDVKD. With V trimmed by 0 bases and J by 10 bases, 9 bases remained unmatched. The CDR3 loop is CATSDLPASGRAGEQFF. Here the CDR3 DNA reads TGTGCCACCAGTGATTTGCCAGCTAGCGGGAGGGCCGGCGAGCAGTTCTTC.

The sample holds one count of this clone. A read error is likely here: a far larger clone is one base away. V is TRBV7-9 and J is TRBJ2-2; D call uncertain. The CDR3 has 11 amino acids. The ends were cut back, 5 bases at V and 5 bases at J, with 3 bases in the middle. CDR1 and CDR2 from the germline V gene are SEHNR and FQNEAQ (reference sequence). CDR3: CASSLTGELFF. CDR3 nucleotide sequence: TGTGCCAGCAGCCTAACCGGGGAGCTGTTTTTT.

The V gene is TRBV9, the J gene TRBJ1-2, with D perhaps TRBD1 (6 bases). CDR1 is SGDLS and CDR2 is YYNGEE in the germline V gene. The CDR3 has 15 residues. Trimming pared 0 bases from V and 4 bases from J, leaving 13 bases between. The CDR3 here is CASSVVVQGTYGYTF. For the CDR3, the DNA is TGTGCCAGCAGCGTAGTTGTGCAGGGGACCTATGGCTACACCTTC.

The rearrangement links TRBV7-9 to TRBJ1-1, with D perhaps TRBD1 (5 bases). This CDR3 comprises 12 residues. The germline gives CDR1 SEHNR, CDR2 FQNEAQ (reference sequence). V was shortened by 0 bases and J by 8 bases, with 7 bases between the two germline ends. CDR3 amino acids: CASSLATVEAFF. CDR3 DNA: TGTGCCAGCAGCTTAGCGACAGTCGAAGCTTTCTTT. Using reference TRBV7-9 and TRBJ1-1 for the parts outside the CDR3, the full variable domain is DTGVSQNPRHKITKRGQNVTFRCDPISEHNRLYWYRQTLGQGPEFLTYFQNEAQLEKSRLLSDRFSAERPKGSFSTLEIQRTEQGDSAMYLCASSLATVEAFFGQGTRLTVV.

V is TRBV5-6 and J is TRBJ1-1; 7 bases line up with TRBD1. The germline gives CDR1 SGHDT, CDR2 YYEEEE. The CDR3 consists of 15 residues. The trim removed 3 bases at V and 5 bases at J, leaving 10 bases unmatched. The CDR3 reads CASSSSRQGHTEAFF. CDR3 DNA: TGTGCCAGCAGCTCATCCCGACAGGGTCATACTGAAGCTTTCTTT.

The chain carries TRBV23-1 and TRBJ1-2; 7 bases are shared with TRBD1. TRBV23-1 is sorted into the ORF group, with uncertain function. The CDR3 sequence is 14 residues long. V lost 2 bases and J lost 4; bases outside the gene matches: 4. CDR3 nucleotide sequence: TGCGCCAGCAGTCAAACAGGGGATGGCTATGGCTACACCTTC. It translates to CASSQTGDGYGYTF.

The gene calls are TRBV10-2 and TRBJ1-3; unclear D gene. Between the trimmed V and J ends, which lost 10 bases and 2 bases, there was a span of 24 bases. Germline CDR1 is WSHSY and CDR2 is SAAADI. The CDR3 has 17 residues. Here the CDR3 DNA reads TGCGCCATCACTCCGGGAACCCGAGATGGACCTGGAAACACCATATATTTT. Residues: CAITPGTRDGPGNTIYF.

The rearrangement links TRBV6-2 or TRBV6-3 to TRBJ2-1, with D possibly being TRBD2 (6 bases). V was shortened by 2 bases and J by 6 bases, with 14 bases between the two germline ends. Germline values: CDR1 MNHEY, CDR2 SVGEGT. The CDR3 runs 15 residues. Here the CDR3 DNA reads TGTGCCAGCAGTTACGGGGCTAGCGCTGCCAATGAGCAGTTCTTC. Its translation is CASSYGASAANEQFF.

The chain is built from TRBV6-6 and TRBJ1-2, with 7 nucleotides matching TRBD1. After removal of 5 bases from V and 2 bases from J, the junction contained 14 bases not matched to a gene. This CDR3 is 17 amino acids long. Germline V lookup: CDR1 MNHNY, CDR2 SVGAGI (reference sequence). For the CDR3, the DNA is TGTGCCAGCAGTCCCTGGACCCAGACAGGGCTGAACTATGGCTACACCTTC. It is translated as CASSPWTQTGLNYGYTF.

The genes are TRBV6-6 and TRBJ2-2; 9 nucleotides agree with TRBD1. The CDR3 contains 15 residues. The junction had 9 bases not matched to a gene; V was cut back by 8 bases and J by 5 bases. Germline V lookup: CDR1 MNHNY, CDR2 SVGAGI (reference sequence). The CDR3 coding sequence is TGTGCCAGCGGACCCGGGACAGGGAGGACCGGGGAGCTGTTTTTT. Protein product: CASGPGTGRTGELFF.

This clone came up many times. The J gene is TRBJ1-5, the V gene TRBV4-1; 9 bases map to TRBD1. The CDR3 sequence is 15 residues long. V was pared by 1 base and J by 2 bases, with 0 bases of the junction left unmatched. Looked up from germline, CDR1 is MGHRA and CDR2 is YSYEKL. Here the CDR3 reads CASSQGQGGNQPQHF. CDR3 coding DNA: TGCGCCAGCAGCCAAGGACAGGGGGGCAATCAGCCCCAGCATTTT.

Only a few counts were recorded for this clone. The CDR3 DNA sequence: TGTGCCAGCAGCTTAGAGTCGTGGGGGGGCGATTCACCCCTCCACTTT. This translates into CASSLESWGGDSPLHF. The V gene is TRBV11-2, the J gene TRBJ1-6; TRBD1 might be the D (6 bases). Germline V gives CDR1 SGHAT, CDR2 FQNNGV. The CDR3 is 16 amino acids. The V gene lost 0 bases and the J gene lost 8 bases, with 14 bases spanning the gap. Using reference TRBV11-2 and TRBJ1-6 for the parts outside the CDR3, the full variable domain is EAGVAQSPRYKIIEKRQSVAFWCNPISGHATLYWYQQILGQGPKLLIQFQNNGVVDDSQLPKDRFSAERLKGVDSTLKIQPAKLEDSAVYLCASSLESWGGDSPLHFGNGTRLTVT.

This clone was counted only a few times. The chain employs TRBV19 and TRBJ1-2; perhaps TRBD1 as D (6 bases). There are 11 residues in the CDR3. V lost 9 bases to trimming and J lost 4 bases, with 9 bases between them. Per germline, CDR1 LNHDA and CDR2 SQIVND (reference sequence). CDR3 loop: CASGQSYGYTF. The DNA of the CDR3 is TGTGCCAGCGGACAGTCCTATGGCTACACCTTC.

The rearrangement uses TRBV11-2 and TRBJ2-2, with 7 nucleotides matching TRBD2. Looked up from germline, CDR1 is SGHAT and CDR2 is FQNNGV. The CDR3 loop spans 17 amino acids. V lost 3 bases to trimming and J lost 3 bases; unmatched junction nucleotides: 10. CDR3 sequence: CASSLRETSWDTGELFF. CDR3 sequence (DNA): TGTGCCAGCAGCTTGCGGGAGACCTCGTGGGACACCGGGGAGCTGTTTTTT.

The chain joins TRBV27 to TRBJ2-3; D possibly corresponds to TRBD2 (6 bases). The CDR3 has 15 residues. V was cut by 3 bases and J by 1 base, with 11 bases left in between. Germline V gene lookup returns CDR1 MNHEY and CDR2 SMNVEV (reference sequence). The CDR3 bases are TGTGCCAGCAGTTTTGGAGGGCTTGGCACAGATACGCAGTATTTT. Translation: CASSFGGLGTDTQYF.

The V call is TRBV29-1, the J call TRBJ1-1, with TRBD1 matching 7 bases. J gave up 1 base and V 3 bases, and 5 bases lay outside the gene matches. CDR3 length equals 14 residues. The germline CDR1 and CDR2 sequences are SQVTM and ANQGSEA. The CDR3 is CSVDPAGGNTEAFF. CDR3 in DNA: TGCAGCGTTGACCCTGCAGGGGGGAACACTGAAGCTTTCTTT.

The V call is TRBV9, the J call TRBJ2-2, with D hard to call. With 4 bases removed from V and 7 bases from J, the gap between germline ends came to 20 bases. Looked up from germline, CDR1 is SGDLS and CDR2 is YYNGEE. This CDR3 has 16 residues. In DNA form, the CDR3 reads TGTGCCAGCAGCTTCCGACCGACACCATCCCTCGGGGAGCTGTTTTTT. It specifies CASSFRPTPSLGELFF.

The chain has TRBV11-2 and TRBJ2-1; TRBD2 matches 7 bases. Per germline, CDR1 SGHAT and CDR2 FQNNGV. This CDR3 is 12 amino acids long. J lost 14 bases, V lost 1 base, and 5 bases had no gene match. The CDR3 loop is CASSLVGTKEFF. For the CDR3, the DNA is TGTGCCAGCAGCTTAGTAGGGACTAAGGAGTTCTTC. The full variable domain, its missing parts supplied by reference TRBV11-2 and TRBJ2-1, is EAGVAQSPRYKIIEKRQSVAFWCNPISGHATLYWYQQILGQGPKLLIQFQNNGVVDDSQLPKDRFSAERLKGVDSTLKIQPAKLEDSAVYLCASSLVGTKEFFGPGTRLTVL.

The rearrangement joins TRBV9 to TRBJ1-1; D is unresolved. CDR1 and CDR2 (germline): SGDLS, YYNGEE. CDR3 length equals 13 residues. Trimming removed 0 bases from V and 11 bases from J, with 14 bases in between. CDR3 residues: CASSVVQASRAFF. In nucleotides, the CDR3 is TGTGCCAGCAGCGTAGTGCAGGCCTCCCGGGCTTTCTTT.

The chain combines TRBV27 with TRBJ1-1; 7 bases map to TRBD1. There are 18 residues in the CDR3. V lost 8 bases, J lost 4 bases, and 22 bases stayed unmatched. Germline-derived CDR1 and CDR2 are MNHEY and SMNVEV (reference sequence). The CDR3 DNA follows: TGTGCCAGCGAAACCTCCTTCTCGGGACAGAGAGGATCCACTGAAGCTTTCTTT. Its translation: CASETSFSGQRGSTEAFF.

This CDR3 reads CASSFRGEGTEAFF. CDR3 sequence (DNA): TGTGCCAGCAGTTTCCGAGGTGAGGGTACTGAAGCTTTCTTT. V and J are TRBV6-5 and TRBJ1-1; D unresolved. Trimming took 4 bases from V and 5 from J, leaving 14 bases between them. Germline loops: CDR1 MNHEY, CDR2 SVGAGI. The CDR3 has 14 residues.

The chain has TRBV19 and TRBJ2-7, with a weak D call TRBD2 (5 bases). Germline CDR1 is LNHDA and CDR2 is SQIVND (reference sequence). V lost 5 bases to trimming and J lost 2 bases, with 10 bases between them. The CDR3 has 13 residues. CDR3 residues: CASSWSGTYEQYF. CDR3 nucleotide sequence: TGTGCCAGTAGTTGGTCGGGGACCTACGAGCAGTACTTC.

This chain joins TRBV28 and TRBJ2-7; 9 bases agree with TRBD2. The CDR3 is made up of 16 amino acids. V was clipped by 6 bases and J by 2 bases; unmatched bases: 11. The germline gives CDR1 MDHEN, CDR2 SYDVKM. The CDR3 reads CASSLHLTSGTYEQYF. The CDR3 nucleotides are TGTGCCAGCAGCTTACACCTGACTAGCGGTACCTACGAGCAGTACTTC.

The chain couples TRBV29-1 to TRBJ2-7; 13 bases agree with TRBD2. Germline lookup yields CDR1 SQVTM and CDR2 ANQGSEA. V gave up 6 bases and J gave up 4 bases; unmatched junction bases: 3. The CDR3 extends over 13 amino acids. The CDR3 is CSVETSGRYEQYF. The CDR3 nucleotides read TGCAGCGTGGAGACTAGCGGGAGGTACGAGCAGTACTTC.

The rearrangement links TRBV7-2 to TRBJ2-7; 8 bases map to TRBD1. There are 14 residues in the CDR3. The V gene end was trimmed by 5 bases and the J gene end by 6 bases; junction bases not matched to a gene: 9. The germline CDR1 and CDR2 sequences are SGHTA and FQGNSA. The CDR3, as DNA: TGTGCCAGCAGCCCTGACCGGACAGGGATCGAGCAGTACTTC. This encodes CASSPDRTGIEQYF. Drawing the rest from reference TRBV7-2 and TRBJ2-7, the complete variable domain is GAGVSQSPSNKVTEKGKDVELRCDPISGHTALYWYRQSLGQGLEFLIYFQGNSAPDKSGLPSDRFSAERTGGSVSTLTIQRTQQEDSAVYLCASSPDRTGIEQYFGPGTRLTVT.

This chain links TRBV29-1 with TRBJ1-1, with no clear D. This CDR3 comprises 13 residues. V lost 4 bases, J lost 7 bases, and 16 bases lay in between. Germline V gene sequence: CDR1 SQVTM, CDR2 ANQGSEA. The CDR3 region is CSVGPGMNHEAFF. In nucleotides, the CDR3 is TGCAGCGTTGGACCCGGGATGAACCATGAAGCTTTCTTT.